The subject of this entry is one TCR beta chain. This sample was included in a study of molecular identifiers for immune sequencing clone quantification. The germline V gene has CDR1 MNHEY and CDR2 SMNVEV (reference sequence). This CDR3 is built from 12 residues. The V end was cut by 2 bases, the J end by 9 bases, with 8 bases between. TCRdb recomputed calls from the PCR reads with MiXCR, one row per CDR3 protein. The sample shows roughly 100,000 distinct CDR3 sequences, under 40% of them seen only once. The V and J genes are TRBV27 and TRBJ2-1, with D possibly called TRBD1 or TRBD2 (5 bases each). The sample taken for sequencing was naive CD8+ T cells from blood, with Jurkat cell RNA spiked in. Subset defined: FACS-sorted CD8+CD4-CCR7+CD45RA+ naive T cells. The receptor was derived from a human donor in good health. Some libraries in this study had Jurkat cell RNA spiked in. The chain's CDR3 is CASSLAGTEQFF. The CDR3 nucleotides read TGTGCCAGCAGTTTAGCCGGGACTGAGCAGTTCTTC.